Here is one T cell receptor beta chain with its context. Via MiXCR, TCRdb re-called the reads, giving one row per CDR3 protein. Of hundreds of thousands of distinct CDR3 sequences in the sample, around a sixth were seen once. V lost 8 bases and J lost 5; bases outside the gene matches: 6. CDR3 length equals 12 residues. The germline CDR1 and CDR2 sequences are SQVTM and ANQGSEA. This sample was included in a study of T cell repertoires in cytomegalovirus infection. This chain connects TRBV29-1 to TRBJ2-5, with 9 bases that match TRBD1. This clonotype was obtained from a human donor in good health (CMV status not recorded). Some clones in this sample may be carry-over from other donors' samples. The specimen was PBMCs. The CDR3 here is CSLRQGDETQYF. The DNA for the CDR3 is TGCAGCTTACGACAGGGGGATGAGACCCAGTACTTC.